This T cell receptor (beta chain) was sequenced in a study of T cells in Graves' hyperthyroidism and ophthalmopathy. Study findings and constraints: Ophthalmopathy was separated from stable hyperthyroidism by a 13 V-J model. Ophthalmopathy was identified by the model a median around 6 months ahead of onset.

Amplification of TCR beta CDR3 regions used RNA as the template. A set of HTBI primers served as the primers for a first-round RT-PCR of the TCR CDR3. MiXCR was run by TCRdb on the multiplex PCR reads, yielding one entry per CDR3 protein. The table includes 400,000 to 500,000 distinct CDR3 sequences, 13% to 15% detected once. This clonotype appeared many times. What it recognizes is unknown. This CDR3 is 13 amino acids long. Trimming pared 6 bases from V and 8 bases from J, leaving 16 bases between. Hyperthyroidism, newly diagnosed and lasting under 2 months, affected patients aged 18 to 65. Clinical symptoms, serum thyroxine and TRAb, thyroid ultrasound and orbital computed tomography were used for the diagnoses.

The receptor comes from a woman aged 18-29 years with Graves' hyperthyroidism. The rearrangement joins TRBV12-3 or TRBV12-4 to TRBJ1-2, with D uncertain. Sequenced sample: blood. The CDR3 loop reads CASSQPHSGGYTF. The CDR3 nucleotides read TGTGCCAGCAGCCAACCCCACTCCGGCGGCTACACCTTC.